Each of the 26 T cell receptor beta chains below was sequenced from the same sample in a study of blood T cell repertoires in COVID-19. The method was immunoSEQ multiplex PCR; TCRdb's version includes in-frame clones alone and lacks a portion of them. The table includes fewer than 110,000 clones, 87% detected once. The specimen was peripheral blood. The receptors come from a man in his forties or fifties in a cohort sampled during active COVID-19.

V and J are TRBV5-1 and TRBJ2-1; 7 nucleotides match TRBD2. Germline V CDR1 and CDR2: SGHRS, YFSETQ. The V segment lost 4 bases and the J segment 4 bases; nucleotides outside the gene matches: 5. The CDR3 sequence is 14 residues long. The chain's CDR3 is CASSTSGEYNEQFF. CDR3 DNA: TGCGCCAGCAGCACAAGCGGGGAATACAATGAGCAGTTCTTC.

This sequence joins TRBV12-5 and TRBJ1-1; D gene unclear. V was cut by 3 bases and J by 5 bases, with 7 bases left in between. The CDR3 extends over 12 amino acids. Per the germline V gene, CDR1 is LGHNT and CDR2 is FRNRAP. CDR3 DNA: TGTGCTAGTGGTTTAAGAGAGACTGAAGCTTTCTTT. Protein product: CASGLRETEAFF.

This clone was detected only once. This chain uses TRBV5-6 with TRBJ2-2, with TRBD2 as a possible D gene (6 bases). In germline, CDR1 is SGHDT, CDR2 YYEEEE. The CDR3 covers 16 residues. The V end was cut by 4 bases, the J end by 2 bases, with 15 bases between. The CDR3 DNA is TGTGCCAGCAGCGGGGGGACGGTCTTCAACACCGGGGAGCTGTTTTTT. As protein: CASSGGTVFNTGELFF.

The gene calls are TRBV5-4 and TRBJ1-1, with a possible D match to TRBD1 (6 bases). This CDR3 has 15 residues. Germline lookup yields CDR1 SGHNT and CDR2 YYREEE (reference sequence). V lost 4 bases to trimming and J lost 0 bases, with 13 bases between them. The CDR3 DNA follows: TGTGCCAGCAGCGACGGACAGCTCATGAACACTGAAGCTTTCTTT. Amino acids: CASSDGQLMNTEAFF.

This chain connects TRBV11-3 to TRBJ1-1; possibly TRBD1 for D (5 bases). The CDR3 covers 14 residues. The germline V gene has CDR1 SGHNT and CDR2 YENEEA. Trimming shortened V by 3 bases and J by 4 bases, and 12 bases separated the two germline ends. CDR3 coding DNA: TGTGCCAGCAGCTTTGAGACAGCGGGCACTGAAGCTTTCTTT. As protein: CASSFETAGTEAFF.

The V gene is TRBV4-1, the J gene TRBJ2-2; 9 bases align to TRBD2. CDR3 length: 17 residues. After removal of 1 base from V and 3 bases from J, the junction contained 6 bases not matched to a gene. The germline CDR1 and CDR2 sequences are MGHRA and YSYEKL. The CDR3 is CASSQVGAGGDTGELFF. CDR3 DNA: TGCGCCAGCAGCCAAGTGGGAGCGGGGGGAGACACCGGGGAGCTGTTTTTT.

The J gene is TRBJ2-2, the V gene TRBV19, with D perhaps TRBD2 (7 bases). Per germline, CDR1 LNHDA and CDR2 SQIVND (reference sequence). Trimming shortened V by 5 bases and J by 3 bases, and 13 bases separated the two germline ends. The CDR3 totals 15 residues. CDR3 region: CASSWGGSDTGELFF. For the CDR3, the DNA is TGTGCCAGTAGTTGGGGGGGCTCTGACACCGGGGAGCTGTTTTTT.

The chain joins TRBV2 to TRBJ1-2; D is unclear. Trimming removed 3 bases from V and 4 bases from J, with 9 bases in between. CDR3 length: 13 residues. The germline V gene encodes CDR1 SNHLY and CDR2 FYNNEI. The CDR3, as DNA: TGTGCCAGCAGTGATTACGAGCTCTATGGCTACACCTTC. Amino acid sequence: CASSDYELYGYTF.

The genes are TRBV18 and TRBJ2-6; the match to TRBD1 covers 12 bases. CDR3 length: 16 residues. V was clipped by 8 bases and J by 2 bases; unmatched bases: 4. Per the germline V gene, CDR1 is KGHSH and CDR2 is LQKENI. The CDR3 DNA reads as TGTGCCAGCCAGGGACAGGGGGCGCCTGGGGCCAACGTCCTGACTTTC. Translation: CASQGQGAPGANVLTF. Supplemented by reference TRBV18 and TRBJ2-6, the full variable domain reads NAGVMQNPRHLVRRRGQEARLRCSPMKGHSHVYWYRQLPEEGLKFMVYLQKENIIDESGMPKERFSAEFPKEGPSILRIQQVVRGDSAAYFCASQGQGAPGANVLTFGAGSRLTVL.

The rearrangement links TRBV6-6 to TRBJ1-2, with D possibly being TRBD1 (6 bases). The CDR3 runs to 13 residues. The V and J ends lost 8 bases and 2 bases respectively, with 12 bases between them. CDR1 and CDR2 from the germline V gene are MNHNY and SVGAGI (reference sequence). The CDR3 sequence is CASLKGDNYGYTF. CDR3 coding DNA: TGTGCCAGCTTAAAGGGGGACAACTATGGCTACACCTTC.

Here the CDR3 DNA reads TGTGCCAGCAGCCTCGTTAGACAGCTACAAGAGACCCAGTACTTC. Its protein is CASSLVRQLQETQYF. J is TRBJ2-5 and V is TRBV7-9; a weak D match, TRBD1 (5 bases). Germline V lookup: CDR1 SEHNR, CDR2 FQNEAQ (reference sequence). This CDR3 is 15 amino acids long. V was shortened by 5 bases and J by 2 bases, with 15 bases between the two germline ends.

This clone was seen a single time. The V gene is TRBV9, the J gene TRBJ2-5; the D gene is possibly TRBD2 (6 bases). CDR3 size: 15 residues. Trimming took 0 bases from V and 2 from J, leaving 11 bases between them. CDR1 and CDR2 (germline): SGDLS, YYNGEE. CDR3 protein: CASSVGGGVQETQYF. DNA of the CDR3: TGTGCCAGCAGCGTAGGAGGCGGGGTTCAAGAGACCCAGTACTTC.

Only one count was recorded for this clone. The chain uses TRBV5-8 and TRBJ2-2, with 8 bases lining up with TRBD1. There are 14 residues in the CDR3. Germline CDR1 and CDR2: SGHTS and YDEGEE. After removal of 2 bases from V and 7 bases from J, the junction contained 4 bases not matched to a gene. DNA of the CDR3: TGTGCCAGCAGCTTCAGGGGGCTGAACGGGGAGCTGTTTTTT. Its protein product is CASSFRGLNGELFF.

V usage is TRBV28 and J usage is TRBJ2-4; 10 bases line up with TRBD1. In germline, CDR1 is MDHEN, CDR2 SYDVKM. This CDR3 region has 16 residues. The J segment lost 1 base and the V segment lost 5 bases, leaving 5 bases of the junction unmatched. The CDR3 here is CASSEPGQGAKNIQYF. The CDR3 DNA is TGTGCCAGCAGTGAACCGGGACAGGGGGCCAAAAACATTCAGTACTTC.

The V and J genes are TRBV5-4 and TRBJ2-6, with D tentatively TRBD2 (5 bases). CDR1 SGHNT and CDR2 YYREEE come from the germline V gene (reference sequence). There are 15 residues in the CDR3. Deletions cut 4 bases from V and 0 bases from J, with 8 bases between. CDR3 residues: CASSRTGSGANVLTF. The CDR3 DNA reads TGTGCCAGCAGCCGGACTGGCTCTGGGGCCAACGTCCTGACTTTC. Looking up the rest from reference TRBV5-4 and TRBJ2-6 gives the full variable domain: ETGVTQSPTHLIKTRGQQVTLRCSSQSGHNTVSWYQQALGQGPQFIFQYYREEENGRGNFPPRFSGLQFPNYSSELNVNALELDDSALYLCASSRTGSGANVLTFGAGSRLTVL.

This chain's CDR3 is CASAEGARGSYEQYV. The DNA for the CDR3 is TGTGCCAGCGCCGAGGGGGCACGGGGGTCCTACGAGCAGTACGTC. The chain couples TRBV11-2 to TRBJ2-7, with a possible D match to TRBD1 (7 bases). The V and J ends lost 8 bases and 1 base respectively, with 18 bases between them. This CDR3 is built from 15 residues. Germline V gene sequence: CDR1 SGHAT, CDR2 FQNNGV.

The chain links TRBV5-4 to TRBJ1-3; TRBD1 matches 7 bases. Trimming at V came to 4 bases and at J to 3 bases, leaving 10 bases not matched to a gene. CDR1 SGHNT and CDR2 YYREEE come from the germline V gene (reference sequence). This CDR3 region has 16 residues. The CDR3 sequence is CASSMGGDRDGNTIYF. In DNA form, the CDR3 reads TGTGCCAGCAGCATGGGGGGGGACAGAGATGGAAACACCATATATTTT.

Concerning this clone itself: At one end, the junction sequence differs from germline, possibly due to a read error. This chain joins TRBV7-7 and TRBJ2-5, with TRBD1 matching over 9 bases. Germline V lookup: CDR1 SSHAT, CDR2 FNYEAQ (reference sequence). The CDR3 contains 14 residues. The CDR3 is CASSPIRDRATQYF. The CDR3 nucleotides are TGTGCTAGCAGCCCCATCCGGGACAGGGCGACCCAGTACTTC.

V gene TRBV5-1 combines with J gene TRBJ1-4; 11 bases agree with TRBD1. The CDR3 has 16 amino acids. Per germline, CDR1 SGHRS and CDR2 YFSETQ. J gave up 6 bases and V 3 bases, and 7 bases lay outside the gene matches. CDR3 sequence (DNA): TGCGCCAGCAGCTACTCGGGACAGGGGGACTATGAAAAACTGTTTTTT. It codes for CASSYSGQGDYEKLFF.

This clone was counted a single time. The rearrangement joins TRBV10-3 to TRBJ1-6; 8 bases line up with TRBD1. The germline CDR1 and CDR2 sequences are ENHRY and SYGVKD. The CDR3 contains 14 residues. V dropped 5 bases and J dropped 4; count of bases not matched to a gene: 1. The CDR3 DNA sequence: TGTGCCATCAGTCAGGGGGCGTATAATTCACCCCTCCACTTT. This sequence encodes CAISQGAYNSPLHF.

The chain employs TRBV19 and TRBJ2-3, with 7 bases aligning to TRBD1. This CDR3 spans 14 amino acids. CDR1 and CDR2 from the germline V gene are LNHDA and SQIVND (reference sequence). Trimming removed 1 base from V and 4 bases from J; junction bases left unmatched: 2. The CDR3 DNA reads TGTGCCAGTAGTATAGGGACAGGTCCAGATACGCAGTATTTT. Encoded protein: CASSIGTGPDTQYF. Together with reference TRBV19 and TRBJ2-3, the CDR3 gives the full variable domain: DGGITQSPKYLFRKEGQNVTLSCEQNLNHDAMYWYRQDPGQGLRLIYYSQIVNDFQKGDIAEGYSVSREKKESFPLTVTSAQKNPTAFYLCASSIGTGPDTQYFGPGTRLTVL.

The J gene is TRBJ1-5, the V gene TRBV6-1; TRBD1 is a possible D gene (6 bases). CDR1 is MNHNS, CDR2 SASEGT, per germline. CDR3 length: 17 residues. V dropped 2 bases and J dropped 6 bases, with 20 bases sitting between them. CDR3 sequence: CASSEWGFGGLVQPQHF. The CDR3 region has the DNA TGTGCCAGCAGTGAATGGGGTTTCGGGGGGCTAGTTCAGCCCCAGCATTTT.

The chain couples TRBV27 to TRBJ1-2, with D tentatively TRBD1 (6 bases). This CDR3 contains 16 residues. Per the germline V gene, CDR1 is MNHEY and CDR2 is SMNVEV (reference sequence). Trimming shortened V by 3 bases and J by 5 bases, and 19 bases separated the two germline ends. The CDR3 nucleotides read TGTGCCAGCAGTTTTGACGTTGGGGGCGTACTTTATGGCTACACCTTC. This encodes CASSFDVGGVLYGYTF.

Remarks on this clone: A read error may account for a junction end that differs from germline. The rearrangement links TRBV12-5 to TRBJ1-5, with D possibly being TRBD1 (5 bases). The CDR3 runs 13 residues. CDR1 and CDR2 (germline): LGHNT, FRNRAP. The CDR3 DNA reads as TGTGCTAGTGCTTTGCAGGGAAATCAGCCCCAGCATTTT. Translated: CASALQGNQPQHF.

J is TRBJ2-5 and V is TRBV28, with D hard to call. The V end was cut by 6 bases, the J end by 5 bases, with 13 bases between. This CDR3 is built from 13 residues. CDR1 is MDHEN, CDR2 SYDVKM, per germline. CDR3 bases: TGTGCCAGCAGAAAGCAAGCCGATGAGACCCAGTACTTC. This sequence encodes CASRKQADETQYF.

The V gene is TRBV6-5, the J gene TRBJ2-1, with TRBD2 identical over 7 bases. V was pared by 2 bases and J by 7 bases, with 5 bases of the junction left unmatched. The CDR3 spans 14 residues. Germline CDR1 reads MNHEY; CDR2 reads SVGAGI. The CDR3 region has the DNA TGTGCCAGCAGTTACCGGGGGAGGGGAAATGAGCAGTTCTTC. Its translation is CASSYRGRGNEQFF.